This T cell receptor beta chain was obtained from a study of regulatory T cells in long-lasting Graves disease. Building of the TCR beta libraries involved iRepertoire HTBI primers and Arm-PCR of CDR3 regions. TCRdb recomputed calls from the multiplex PCR reads with MiXCR, one row per CDR3 protein. The profile shows hundreds of thousands of distinct CDR3 sequences, more than 10% of them singletons. This clonotype has ten or more counts. This sample's time point: newly diagnosed GD, antithyroid drugs for less than 3 months. Isolated PBMC RNA provided the starting material for the TCR library. Germline CDR1 is DFQATT and CDR2 is SNEGSKA (reference sequence). The trim removed 4 bases at V and 2 bases at J, leaving 5 bases unmatched. The CDR3 runs to 14 residues. These same data were also listed under a study on T cells in Graves' hyperthyroidism and ophthalmopathy. That paper adds: Patients aged 18 to 65 had newly diagnosed hyperthyroidism lasting under 2 months.

The chain carries TRBV20-1 and TRBJ2-3; 8 nucleotides align to TRBD1. The sample consisted of peripheral blood mononuclear cells (PBMCs), taken at new diagnosis, from a patient treated with antithyroid drugs. This clonotype was sampled from a woman aged 25 to 39 with Graves disease. The CDR3 sequence: CSANRGVHTDTQYF. The CDR3 DNA reads as TGCAGTGCTAACAGGGGGGTCCACACAGATACGCAGTATTTT.